This T cell receptor (beta chain) was captured in a study of a mutant IDH1 vaccine in newly diagnosed glioma. Study-level information: Treated patients were approximately 62% male, roughly 40% female, mean age roughly 39 years. Earlier therapy was either radiotherapy, temozolomide, or both, and most got both.

Study observations and caveats: Patients mounted vaccine-induced immune responses in about 93% of cases. Variations in leading peripheral T cell clonotypes appeared to have no connection with pseudoprogression.

Indicated time point: baseline, week 1 (first vaccination visit). The sample's treatment: pre-vaccination baseline after standard-of-care therapy. Sequenced by immunoSEQ multiplex PCR; TCRdb stores in-frame clones only, minus some. The sample has around 63,000 clones; around 92% are singletons. Comment on this clone: The antigen remains undetermined.

The V gene end was trimmed by 3 bases and the J gene end by 8 bases; junction bases not matched to a gene: 10. The CDR3 is made up of 15 amino acids. CDR1 and CDR2 (germline): MNHEY, SMNVEV (reference sequence). The sequence derives from a man aged 45 to 65 with glioma. Sequencing was performed on PBMCs, taken from a glioma patient treated with radiotherapy, temozolomide or both. The chain links TRBV27 to TRBJ2-1; 7 positions agree with TRBD1. As DNA, the CDR3 is TGTGCCAGCAGTTTGACAGGGTCCATTTCGTATGAGCAGTTCTTC. Protein product: CASSLTGSISYEQFF.